These T cell receptor beta chains were read from a single sample in a study of CD8+ T cells in alopecia areata. Sequencing used immunoSEQ multiplex PCR; TCRdb keeps in-frame clones, though not all of them. Of roughly 200,000 clones in the sample, roughly two fifths were seen once. The material was CD4+ T cells sorted from blood, obtained around week 36, from a patient treated with tofacitinib. The origin of the receptors is a human donor with alopecia areata. CDR3s include the opening cysteine and the closing phenylalanine or tryptophan. Fields, in order: D gene, clone size, J gene, V gene, CDR3 DNA, CDR3 protein. D genes are given only for firm matches. Clone size, where shown, is once, few, many, or a class for clones that have expanded.

.	.	TRBJ2-3	TRBV25-1	TGTGCCAGCAGTGCCCCCAGACAGGAAGGCACAGATACGCAGTATTTT	CASSAPRQEGTDTQYF
.	many	TRBJ1-1	TRBV18	TGTGCCAGCTCACAACTAACAGGGAACACTGAAGCTTTCTTT	CASSQLTGNTEAFF
TRBD1	few	TRBJ2-7	TRBV4-3	TGCGCCAGCAGCCAGAAATTGGCCGGGACAGACACATACGAGCAGTACTTC	CASSQKLAGTDTYEQYF
.	.	TRBJ1-2	TRBV6-6	TGTGCCAGCAGTTACAAGTTCTTCTACACCTTC	CASSYKFFYTF
TRBD1	.	TRBJ2-7	TRBV9	TGTGCCAGCAGCGCCTACCGGGACAGCTCCTACGAGCAGTACTTC	CASSAYRDSSYEQYF
.	.	TRBJ1-1	TRBV25-1	TGTACCTCCTCGAGGTGTACTGAAGCTTTCTTT	CTSSRCTEAFF
.	once	TRBJ2-3	TRBV11-2	TGTGCCAGCAGCCCCCGTCGAAGAGGCACAGATACGCAGTATTTT	CASSPRRRGTDTQYF
TRBD1	once	TRBJ2-5	TRBV18	TGTGCCAGCTCACCCATCAGGGGACAGCAAGAGACCCAGTACTTC	CASSPIRGQQETQYF
.	few	TRBJ2-7	TRBV10-3	TGTGCCATCAGTGAACCCACAGGGATCTCCTACGAGCAGTACTTC	CAISEPTGISYEQYF
TRBD1	.	TRBJ1-2	TRBV7-2	TGTGCCAGCAGCCTCTCCGGGACAGCTAACTATGGCTACACCTTC	CASSLSGTANYGYTF
TRBD2	.	TRBJ2-1	TRBV9	TGTGCCAGCAGCGTAGAAGGTTGGGCGGGAGGGCCAAGGGCGAATGAGCAGTTCTTC	CASSVEGWAGGPRANEQFF
.	.	TRBJ2-5	TRBV30	TGTGCCTGGAGTGGGGGGACCTTGGAGACCCAGTACTTC	CAWSGGTLETQYF